This TCR beta chain was recorded in a study of shared clonotypes between healthy human individuals. Findings and limits, study-wide: Several donors held 4.5% to 5% of naive CD4 clonotypes in common.

CD45RO-negative CD8 cells positively selected for CCR7 made up the naive population, which excluded terminally differentiated effector memory CD45RA+ cells. V was shortened by 7 bases and J by 6 bases, with 12 bases between the two germline ends. This CDR3 comprises 13 residues. The germline V gene encodes CDR1 MGHDK and CDR2 SYGVNS. With regard to this clone: Its matching antigen is unknown.

Sequencing was performed with immunoSEQ multiplex PCR; in TCRdb, only in-frame clones are kept and a portion is missing. The sample includes about 2.1 million clones, over 85% of them seen just once. This chain links TRBV25-1 with TRBJ2-2; D is perhaps TRBD1 (6 bases). The TCR originated in a man in his late teens or twenties in good health. Some clones in this sample may be carry-over from other donors' samples. What was sequenced was naive CD8+ T cells from PBMCs. The CDR3 loop is CASKQGEAGELFF. As DNA, the CDR3 is TGTGCCAGCAAACAGGGAGAGGCCGGGGAGCTGTTTTTT.